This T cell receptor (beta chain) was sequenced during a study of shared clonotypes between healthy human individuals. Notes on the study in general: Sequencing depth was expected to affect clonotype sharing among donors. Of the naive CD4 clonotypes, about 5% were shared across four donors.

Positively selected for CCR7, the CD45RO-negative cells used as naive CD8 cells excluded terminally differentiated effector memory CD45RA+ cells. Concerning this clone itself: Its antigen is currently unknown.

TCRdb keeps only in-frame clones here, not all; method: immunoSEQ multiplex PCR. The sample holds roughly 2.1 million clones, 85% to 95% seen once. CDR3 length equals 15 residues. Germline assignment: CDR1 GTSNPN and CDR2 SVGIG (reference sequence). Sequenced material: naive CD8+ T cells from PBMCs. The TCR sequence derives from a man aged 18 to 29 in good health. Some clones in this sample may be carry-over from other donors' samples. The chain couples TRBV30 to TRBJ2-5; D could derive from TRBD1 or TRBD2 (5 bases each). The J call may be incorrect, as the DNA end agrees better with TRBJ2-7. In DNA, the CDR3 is TGTGCCTGGAGACCGTTTCGGGGCCTCCCCTACGAGCAGTACTTC. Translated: CAWRPFRGLPYEQYF.